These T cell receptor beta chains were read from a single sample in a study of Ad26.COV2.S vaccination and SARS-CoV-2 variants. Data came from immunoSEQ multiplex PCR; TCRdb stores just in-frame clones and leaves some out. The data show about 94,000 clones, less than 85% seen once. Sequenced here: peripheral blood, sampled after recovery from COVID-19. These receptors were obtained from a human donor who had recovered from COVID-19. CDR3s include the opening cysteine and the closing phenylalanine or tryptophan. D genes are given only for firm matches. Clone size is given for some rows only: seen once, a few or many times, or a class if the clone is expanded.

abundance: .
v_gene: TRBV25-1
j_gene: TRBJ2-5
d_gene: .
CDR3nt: TGTGCCAGCAGTGAATACCAGCTGGAGGAGACCCAGTACTTC
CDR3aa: CASSEYQLEETQYF

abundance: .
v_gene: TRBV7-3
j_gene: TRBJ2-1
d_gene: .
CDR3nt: TGTGCCAGCAGCTTACTATCGGGTGAGCAGTTCTTC
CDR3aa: CASSLLSGEQFF

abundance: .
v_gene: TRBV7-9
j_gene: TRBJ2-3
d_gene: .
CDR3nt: TGTGCCAGCAGCTTATTTCAGGGAGATACGCAGTATTTT
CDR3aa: CASSLFQGDTQYF

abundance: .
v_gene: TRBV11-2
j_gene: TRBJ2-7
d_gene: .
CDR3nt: TGTGCCAGCAGCTGGGACCGGGGCTCCTACGAGCAGTACTTC
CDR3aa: CASSWDRGSYEQYF

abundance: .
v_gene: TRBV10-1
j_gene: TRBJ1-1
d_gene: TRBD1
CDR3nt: TGCGCCAGCAGCGATACAGGGGGCGCGTACACTGAAGCTTTCTTT
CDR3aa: CASSDTGGAYTEAFF

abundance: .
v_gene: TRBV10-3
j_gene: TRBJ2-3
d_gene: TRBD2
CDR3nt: TGTGCCATTCTTTCCGGGGGGGCGTCCACAGATACGCAGTATTTT
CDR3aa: CAILSGGASTDTQYF

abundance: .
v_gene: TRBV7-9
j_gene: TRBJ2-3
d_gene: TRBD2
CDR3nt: TGTGCCAGCAGCTTAGGGGTAGCGGGTATTGGTACAGATACGCAGTATTTT
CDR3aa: CASSLGVAGIGTDTQYF

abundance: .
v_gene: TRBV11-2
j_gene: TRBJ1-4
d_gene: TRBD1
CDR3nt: TGTGCCAGCAGGGAGGCAGGGGGTGAAAAACTGTTTTTT
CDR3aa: CASREAGGEKLFF

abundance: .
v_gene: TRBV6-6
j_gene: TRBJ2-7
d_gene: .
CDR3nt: TGTGCCAGCAGTCGAAACTTACTAGCTCAGTCCACCAAAATCTACGAGCAGTACTTC
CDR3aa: CASSRNLLAQSTKIYEQYF

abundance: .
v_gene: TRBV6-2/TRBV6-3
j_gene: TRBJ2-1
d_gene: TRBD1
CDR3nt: TGTGCCAGCAGCAAGACAGGGCAGGACAATGAGCAGTTCTTC
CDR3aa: CASSKTGQDNEQFF

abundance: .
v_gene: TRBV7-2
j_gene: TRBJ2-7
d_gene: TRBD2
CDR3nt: TGTGCCAGCAGCGCGGGACTAGCGGGCTACTCCTACGAGCAGTACTTC
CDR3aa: CASSAGLAGYSYEQYF

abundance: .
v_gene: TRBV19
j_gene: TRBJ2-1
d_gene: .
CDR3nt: TGTGCCAGTACCGATGGGGGGGCCTTTAGAAATGAGCAGTTCTTC
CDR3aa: CASTDGGAFRNEQFF

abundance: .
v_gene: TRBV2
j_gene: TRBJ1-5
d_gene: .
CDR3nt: TGTGCCAGCAGGGGAAATAGCAATCAGCCCCAGCATTTT
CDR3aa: CASRGNSNQPQHF

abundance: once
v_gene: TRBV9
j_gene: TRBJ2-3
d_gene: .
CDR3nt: TGTGCCAGCAGCGCTCGCGCGTTGAGCACAGATACGCAGTATTTT
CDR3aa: CASSARALSTDTQYF

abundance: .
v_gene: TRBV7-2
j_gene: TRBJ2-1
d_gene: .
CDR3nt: TGTGCCAGCAGCTTTTATGGCCGACAGATTCATAACGATGAGCAGTTCTTC
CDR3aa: CASSFYGRQIHNDEQFF

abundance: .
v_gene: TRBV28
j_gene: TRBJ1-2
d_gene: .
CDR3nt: TGTGCCAGCAGACCTGGCGGCCGAAGATTACCCTATGGCTACACCTTC
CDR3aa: CASRPGGRRLPYGYTF

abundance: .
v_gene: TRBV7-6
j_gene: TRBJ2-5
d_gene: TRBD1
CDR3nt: TGTGCCAGCAGCCCGCACAGGGGGTTGGAGGAGACCCAGTACTTC
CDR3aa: CASSPHRGLEETQYF

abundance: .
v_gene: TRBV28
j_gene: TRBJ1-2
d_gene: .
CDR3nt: TGTGCCAGCAGCCGTTTGAGGCAAGCTAACTATGGCTACACCTTC
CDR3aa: CASSRLRQANYGYTF

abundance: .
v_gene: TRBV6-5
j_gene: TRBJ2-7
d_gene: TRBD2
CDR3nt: TGTGCCAGCAGCCAGACTAGCGGGAGATACGAGCAGTACTTC
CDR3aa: CASSQTSGRYEQYF

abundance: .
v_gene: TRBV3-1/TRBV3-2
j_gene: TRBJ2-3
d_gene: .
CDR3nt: TGTGCCAGCAGCCAAGGAGGAGCATGGAGGACAGATACGCAGTATTTT
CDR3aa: CASSQGGAWRTDTQYF

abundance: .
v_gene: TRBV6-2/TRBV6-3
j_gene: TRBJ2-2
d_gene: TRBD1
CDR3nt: TGTGCCAGCAGTTACCACACCGGGACAGGGTTTAGGACCGGGGAGCTGTTTTTT
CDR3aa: CASSYHTGTGFRTGELFF

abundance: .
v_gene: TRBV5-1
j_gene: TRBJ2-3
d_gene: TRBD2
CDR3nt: TGCGCCAGCAGCGCCCGGACTAGCGGGAGTTGGCAGTATTTT
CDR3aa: CASSARTSGSWQYF

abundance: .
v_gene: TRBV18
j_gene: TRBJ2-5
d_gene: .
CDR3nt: TGTGCCAGCTCACCCCAGTACCAAGAGACCCAGTACTTC
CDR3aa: CASSPQYQETQYF

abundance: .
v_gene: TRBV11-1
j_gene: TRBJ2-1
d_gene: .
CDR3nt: TGTGCCAGCAGCTTAGGAATACAAGATGAGCAGTTCTTC
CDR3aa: CASSLGIQDEQFF

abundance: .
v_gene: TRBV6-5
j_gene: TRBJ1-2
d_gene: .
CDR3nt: TGTGCCAGCAGGACACCGGGACTTGAAGGCTACACCTTC
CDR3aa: CASRTPGLEGYTF

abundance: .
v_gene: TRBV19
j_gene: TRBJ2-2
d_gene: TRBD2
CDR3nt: TGTGCCAGTAGTATGGGACTAGCGGGATCGGGCGGGGAGCTGTTTTTT
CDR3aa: CASSMGLAGSGGELFF

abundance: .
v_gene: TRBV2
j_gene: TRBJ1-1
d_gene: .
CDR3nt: TGTGCCAGCAGTGAAACGGACGTTGAAGCTTTCTTT
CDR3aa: CASSETDVEAFF

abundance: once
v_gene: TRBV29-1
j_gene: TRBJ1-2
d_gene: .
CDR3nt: TGCAGCGTTGTAATGCCCCCGTCCGGCTATGGCTACACCTTC
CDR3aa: CSVVMPPSGYGYTF

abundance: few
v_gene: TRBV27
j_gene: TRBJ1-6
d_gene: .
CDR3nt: TGTGCCAGCAGTCCCAGCTCCTATAATTCACCCCTCCACTTT
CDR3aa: CASSPSSYNSPLHF